The clone carrying this T cell receptor (beta chain) appeared once. This sample is part of a study of blood T cell repertoires in COVID-19. Trimming cost V 4 bases and J 6 bases; bases outside gene matches: 6. This CDR3 is built from 15 residues. Germline CDR1 reads SGHTA; CDR2 reads FQGNSA. This table comes from immunoSEQ multiplex PCR, and its TCRdb copy is limited to in-frame clones, with some not included. Here the sample spans some 300,000 clones, 85% to 90% being singletons. This rearrangement joins TRBV7-2 to TRBJ1-6; TRBD1 aligns across 7 bases. The TCR comes from a man in his 70s with acute or convalescent COVID-19. Sequenced input: peripheral blood. For the CDR3, the DNA is TGTGCCAGCAGCTCATCGGGACAGATTAATTCACCCCTCCACTTT. This sequence encodes CASSSSGQINSPLHF.